The 29 T cell receptor beta chains presented below share a single source sample, sequenced in a study of CD8 T cells in ankylosing spondylitis. These receptors lack a known antigen. One entry per CDR3 protein results from TCRdb running MiXCR on the 5' RACE reads. This sample carries about 510,000 distinct CDR3 sequences, 5.3% of them seen once, and the ten largest clones take under 4.5%. Findings and caveats of the study: Apparently characteristic of ankylosing spondylitis blood was a TCR beta motif (roughly 8 highly homologous variants).

Sequences were obtained from blood, either unsorted or a sorted T cell fraction (not recorded which). The receptors derive from a male donor with ankylosing spondylitis.

This clonotype was counted many times. The rearrangement joins TRBV25-1 to TRBJ2-7, with TRBD1 matching 8 bases. The CDR3 is made up of 13 amino acids. Germline assignment: CDR1 MGHDK and CDR2 SYGVNS. After removal of 8 bases from V and 6 bases from J, the junction contained 9 bases not matched to a gene. DNA for the CDR3: TGTGCCAGCGGGGACAGGAGGGGGGCCGAGCAGTACTTC. This gives the protein CASGDRRGAEQYF.

This chain links TRBV5-4 with TRBJ2-7, with unresolved D. The CDR3 spans 12 residues. The V gene's germline CDR1 is SGHNT and CDR2 YYREEE (reference sequence). V was clipped by 8 bases and J by 2 bases, with 11 bases between them. For the CDR3, the DNA is TGTGCCAGGGGCTCTAGGCCCTACGAGCAGTACTTC. Protein product: CARGSRPYEQYF. Full variable domain (outside the CDR3, taken from reference TRBV5-4 and TRBJ2-7): ETGVTQSPTHLIKTRGQQVTLRCSSQSGHNTVSWYQQALGQGPQFIFQYYREEENGRGNFPPRFSGLQFPNYSSELNVNALELDDSALYLCARGSRPYEQYFGPGTRLTVT.

Many counts were recorded for this clonotype. This CDR3 is CATSGQGSYEQYF. Here the CDR3 DNA reads TGTGCCACTTCGGGACAGGGCAGCTACGAGCAGTACTTC. The chain employs TRBV7-9 and TRBJ2-7; 9 bases align to TRBD1. Germline loops: CDR1 SEHNR, CDR2 FQNEAQ (reference sequence). J lost 3 bases, V lost 10 bases, and 7 bases had no gene match. The CDR3 contains 13 residues. The full variable domain, its missing parts supplied by reference TRBV7-9 and TRBJ2-7, is DTGVSQNPRHKITKRGQNVTFRCDPISEHNRLYWYRQTLGQGPEFLTYFQNEAQLEKSRLLSDRFSAERPKGSFSTLEIQRTEQGDSAMYLCATSGQGSYEQYFGPGTRLTVT.

This clonotype has more than one count but fewer than ten. The genes are TRBV19 and TRBJ1-1, with D possibly matching TRBD1 (5 bases). This CDR3 is 20 amino acids long. The germline gives CDR1 LNHDA, CDR2 SQIVND (reference sequence). The V gene lost 4 bases and the J gene lost 4 bases, with 31 bases spanning the gap. CDR3 nucleotides: TGTGCCAGTAGTAAACCTGAAGAGGGACTGGTCAATATTTATGGCACTGAAGCTTTCTTT. Its protein product is CASSKPEEGLVNIYGTEAFF. Variable domain in full (rest from reference TRBV19 and TRBJ1-1): DGGITQSPKYLFRKEGQNVTLSCEQNLNHDAMYWYRQDPGQGLRLIYYSQIVNDFQKGDIAEGYSVSREKKESFPLTVTSAQKNPTAFYLCASSKPEEGLVNIYGTEAFFGQGTRLTVV.

Ten or more counts support this clonotype. The J gene is TRBJ1-1, the V gene TRBV9; TRBD1 is a possible D gene (5 bases). Trimming took off 3 bases at V and 0 bases at J, with 6 bases between the two ends. CDR3 length: 13 amino acids. The germline gives CDR1 SGDLS, CDR2 YYNGEE. CDR3 residues: CASSETVNTEAFF. The CDR3 DNA is TGTGCCAGCAGCGAGACAGTGAACACTGAAGCTTTCTTT.

In this sample, this clonotype turned up many times. V usage is TRBV12-3 or TRBV12-4 and J usage is TRBJ2-3, with TRBD1 matching over 9 bases. The CDR3 runs 16 residues. Trimming at V came to 6 bases and at J to 1 base, leaving 8 bases not matched to a gene. The CDR3 coding sequence is TGTGCCAGCAGCCCCCACCGGGACAGGGGCACAGATACGCAGTATTTT. This translates into CASSPHRDRGTDTQYF.

This clonotype came up a few times. CDR3 in amino acids: CASRHGGAPDTQYF. The CDR3 nucleotides are TGTGCCAGCCGACACGGGGGGGCCCCAGATACGCAGTATTTT. This rearrangement joins TRBV2 to TRBJ2-3, with 8 bases matching TRBD2. Germline-derived CDR1 and CDR2 are SNHLY and FYNNEI. This CDR3 is built from 14 residues. Trimming removed 8 bases from V and 4 bases from J; junction bases left unmatched: 8.

This clonotype was seen only a few times. J is TRBJ2-3 and V is TRBV4-2, with 11 bases fitting TRBD1. This CDR3 is built from 17 residues. The trim removed 0 bases at V and 5 bases at J, leaving 7 bases unmatched. In germline, CDR1 is LGHNA, CDR2 YNFKEQ. The CDR3: CASSQEDRGLRRDTQYF. The CDR3 DNA reads TGTGCCAGCAGCCAAGAGGACAGGGGGCTGCGGCGAGATACGCAGTATTTT.

This clonotype was seen repeatedly, ten times or more. The V call is TRBV28, the J call TRBJ1-2; the match to TRBD1 covers 9 bases. With V trimmed by 10 bases and J by 4 bases, 10 bases remained unmatched. Germline values: CDR1 MDHEN, CDR2 SYDVKM. CDR3 length: 14 residues. The CDR3 region has the DNA TGTGCCACCTATACAGGGGGCATTGGCTATGGCTACACCTTC. This encodes CATYTGGIGYGYTF.

This clonotype was seen at least ten times. V usage is TRBV5-1 and J usage is TRBJ1-1; TRBD1 might be the D (5 bases). Per the germline V gene, CDR1 is SGHRS and CDR2 is YFSETQ. The ends were cut back, 0 bases at V and 0 bases at J, with 12 bases in the middle. The CDR3 has 16 residues. DNA for the CDR3: TGCGCCAGCAGCTTGGCCGTTACAGGTTTGAACACTGAAGCTTTCTTT. Protein sequence: CASSLAVTGLNTEAFF.

This clonotype showed up many times. The chain joins TRBV5-1 to TRBJ2-5; unclear D gene. The CDR3 runs to 14 residues. The V end lost 0 bases, the J end lost 4 bases, and 10 bases lay between the germline ends. The germline CDR1 and CDR2 sequences are SGHRS and YFSETQ. The chain's CDR3 is CASSLEASTETQYF. In DNA, the CDR3 is TGCGCCAGCAGCTTGGAGGCTAGTACAGAGACCCAGTACTTC.

Many counts were recorded for this clonotype. The chain is built from TRBV5-1 and TRBJ2-2; 7 bases match TRBD2. With V trimmed by 5 bases and J by 1 base, 8 bases remained unmatched. The CDR3 loop spans 16 amino acids. Germline CDR1 is SGHRS and CDR2 is YFSETQ. The chain's CDR3 is CASSRSGIKNTGELFF. The CDR3 nucleotides are TGCGCCAGCAGTCGAAGCGGGATAAAGAACACCGGGGAGCTGTTTTTT.

The chain employs TRBV10-2 and TRBJ2-2; no reliable D call. Per the germline V gene, CDR1 is WSHSY and CDR2 is SAAADI. Deletions cut 4 bases from V and 7 bases from J, with 10 bases between. The CDR3 sequence is 13 residues long. CDR3 amino acids: CASSAPSGGELFF. Written as DNA, the CDR3 is TGCGCCAGCAGTGCTCCTTCGGGCGGGGAGCTGTTTTTT.

This clonotype has ten or more counts. V is TRBV6-2 or TRBV6-3 and J is TRBJ2-7; D uncertain. The germline V gene has CDR1 MNHEY and CDR2 SVGEGT. V lost 6 bases and J 7 bases, leaving 10 bases between the germline ends. This CDR3 has 11 amino acids. CDR3 in amino acids: CASRGMGEQYF. The CDR3 coding sequence is TGTGCCAGCAGGGGGATGGGGGAGCAGTACTTC.

This clonotype appeared many times. The V call is TRBV12-3 or TRBV12-4, the J call TRBJ2-7; 9 nucleotides line up with TRBD2. Trimming at V came to 6 bases and at J to 0 bases, leaving 6 bases not matched to a gene. The CDR3 is 15 residues long. CDR3 bases: TGTGCCAGCAGACCCGCGGGAGGGAACTCCTACGAGCAGTACTTC. The encoded protein is CASRPAGGNSYEQYF.

This clonotype has a count of ten or more. CDR3: CAIRGAMGDSSYEQYF. For the CDR3, the DNA is TGTGCCATCAGGGGGGCTATGGGGGATAGCTCCTACGAGCAGTACTTC. This chain links TRBV10-3 with TRBJ2-7, with a tentative D call TRBD1 (6 bases). In germline, CDR1 is ENHRY, CDR2 SYGVKD. With 6 bases removed from V and 0 bases from J, the gap between germline ends came to 18 bases. CDR3 length: 16 residues.

This clonotype was found many times. V is TRBV9 and J is TRBJ1-1; possibly TRBD1 for D (6 bases). CDR3 size: 14 residues. CDR1 is SGDLS and CDR2 is YYNGEE in the germline V gene. V gave up 3 bases and J gave up 1 base, with 10 bases separating them. This CDR3 reads CASSGGGQNTEAFF. The CDR3, as DNA: TGTGCCAGCAGCGGAGGGGGACAGAACACTGAAGCTTTCTTT.

This clonotype was observed at least ten times. This sequence joins TRBV18 and TRBJ2-1; 10 bases line up with TRBD2. CDR1 and CDR2 from the germline V gene are KGHSH and LQKENI. Trimming at V came to 6 bases and at J to 5 bases, leaving 7 bases not matched to a gene. The CDR3 is made up of 15 amino acids. CDR3 residues: CASSQLAGLHNEQFF. For the CDR3, the DNA is TGTGCCAGCTCTCAACTAGCGGGGCTACACAATGAGCAGTTCTTC.

This clonotype was found many times. The gene calls are TRBV5-1 and TRBJ1-2; tentatively, D is TRBD1 (5 bases). Trimming left V 1 base short and J 7 bases short, with 17 bases between. This CDR3 region has 15 residues. Germline V gene lookup returns CDR1 SGHRS and CDR2 YFSETQ. Here the CDR3 DNA reads TGCGCCAGCAGCTTGCGGAGGGGTGCCTCGGGTGGCTACACCTTC. Its protein is CASSLRRGASGGYTF.

This clonotype was recorded at least ten times. The chain recombines TRBV20-1 with TRBJ1-1; D uncertain. This CDR3 comprises 12 residues. V lost 0 bases to trimming and J lost 1 base, with 3 bases between them. The germline V gene encodes CDR1 DFQATT and CDR2 SNEGSKA (reference sequence). The DNA of the CDR3 is TGCAGTGCTAGAGATTCGAACACTGAAGCTTTCTTT. Its protein product is CSARDSNTEAFF.

This clonotype appeared many times. V and J are TRBV12-3 or TRBV12-4 and TRBJ1-1; TRBD1 aligns across 10 bases. V was pared by 7 bases and J by 5 bases, with 7 bases of the junction left unmatched. The CDR3 extends over 14 amino acids. The CDR3 loop reads CASTGTGASTEAFF. In DNA, the CDR3 is TGTGCCAGCACCGGGACAGGGGCCTCGACTGAAGCTTTCTTT.

In its sample, this clonotype was seen many times. This chain uses TRBV6-5 with TRBJ1-3; D not resolved. Trimming took off 5 bases at V and 4 bases at J, with 12 bases between the two ends. This CDR3 is 14 amino acids long. Germline CDR1 MNHEY, CDR2 SVGAGI. CDR3 protein: CASSVLDGGNTIYF. In DNA, the CDR3 is TGTGCCAGCAGTGTACTGGACGGCGGAAACACCATATATTTT.

This clonotype was counted only a few times. The chain couples TRBV27 to TRBJ1-1, with 7 bases fitting TRBD1. Per the germline V gene, CDR1 is MNHEY and CDR2 is SMNVEV (reference sequence). V gave up 5 bases and J gave up 4 bases; unmatched junction bases: 7. This CDR3 region has 14 residues. The CDR3: CASSGFQGGTEAFF. CDR3 nucleotides: TGTGCCAGCAGTGGTTTCCAGGGGGGCACTGAAGCTTTCTTT.

The sample holds a few counts of this clonotype. The chain's CDR3 is CASKAEGTEAFF. DNA of the CDR3: TGTGCCAGTAAGGCAGAAGGCACTGAAGCTTTCTTT. This chain links TRBV19 with TRBJ1-1; D remains ambiguous. Per germline, CDR1 LNHDA and CDR2 SQIVND (reference sequence). V was shortened by 7 bases and J by 4 bases, with 10 bases between the two germline ends. The CDR3 contains 12 residues.

This clonotype was found many times. This rearrangement joins TRBV12-3 or TRBV12-4 to TRBJ2-7, with a weak D call TRBD1 (6 bases). V lost 5 bases, J lost 5 bases, and 13 bases lay in between. CDR3 size: 13 residues. CDR3 protein: CASSRQVYDEQYF. CDR3 nucleotide sequence: TGTGCCAGCAGTAGACAGGTTTACGACGAGCAGTACTTC.

This clonotype was seen ten or more times. This chain joins TRBV5-1 and TRBJ1-2, with D possibly TRBD1 on 5 matching bases. V gave up 1 base and J gave up 1 base, with 11 bases separating them. Germline V lookup: CDR1 SGHRS, CDR2 YFSETQ. This CDR3 contains 15 residues. CDR3 sequence: CASSLWGSLNYGYTF. The CDR3 nucleotides are TGCGCCAGCAGCTTGTGGGGCAGCCTTAACTATGGCTACACCTTC. Together with reference TRBV5-1 and TRBJ1-2, the CDR3 gives the full variable domain: KAGVTQTPRYLIKTRGQQVTLSCSPISGHRSVSWYQQTPGQGLQFLFEYFSETQRNKGNFPGRFSGRQFSNSRSEMNVSTLELGDSALYLCASSLWGSLNYGYTFGSGTRLTVV.

In its sample, this clonotype was seen many times. This chain connects TRBV29-1 to TRBJ1-2, with unresolved D. This CDR3 has 13 amino acids. CDR1 SQVTM and CDR2 ANQGSEA come from the germline V gene. Trimming pared 5 bases from V and 3 bases from J, leaving 13 bases between. As DNA, the CDR3 is TGCAGCGTTCGGCCTCTTTTAGACTATGGCTACACCTTC. It encodes CSVRPLLDYGYTF.

This clonotype was detected ten times or more. The CDR3 reads CSAHRGQTQYF. CDR3 sequence (DNA): TGCAGTGCTCACAGGGGGCAGACCCAGTACTTC. The chain employs TRBV20-1 and TRBJ2-5; 9 nucleotides agree with TRBD1. Germline V gives CDR1 DFQATT, CDR2 SNEGSKA (reference sequence). The J segment lost 6 bases and the V segment lost 5 bases, leaving 1 base of the junction unmatched. This CDR3 has 11 amino acids.

This clonotype appeared a few times. V and J are TRBV3-1 and TRBJ2-5; 16 bases fit TRBD2. V was pared by 1 base and J by 9 bases, with 5 bases of the junction left unmatched. The CDR3 has 16 residues. The germline CDR1 and CDR2 sequences are LGHDT and YNNKEL (reference sequence). The CDR3, as DNA: TGTGCCAGCAGCCAAGGGGGACTAGCGGGAGGGGGAGCCCAGTACTTC. Its translation: CASSQGGLAGGGAQYF.